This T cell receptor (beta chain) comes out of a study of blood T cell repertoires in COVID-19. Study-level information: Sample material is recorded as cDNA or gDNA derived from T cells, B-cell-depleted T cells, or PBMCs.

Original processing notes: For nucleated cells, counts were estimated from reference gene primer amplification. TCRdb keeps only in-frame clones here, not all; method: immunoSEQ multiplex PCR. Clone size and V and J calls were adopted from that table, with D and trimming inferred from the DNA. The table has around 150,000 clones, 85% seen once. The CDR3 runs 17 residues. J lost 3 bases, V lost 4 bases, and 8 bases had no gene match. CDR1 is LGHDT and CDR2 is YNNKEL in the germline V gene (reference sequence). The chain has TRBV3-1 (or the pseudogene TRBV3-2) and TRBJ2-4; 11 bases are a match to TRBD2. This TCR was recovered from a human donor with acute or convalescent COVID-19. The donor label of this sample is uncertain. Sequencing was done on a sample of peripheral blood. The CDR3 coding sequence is TGTGCCAGCAGCCCACTAGCGGGGGCTGGTGACAAAAACATTCAGTACTTC. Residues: CASSPLAGAGDKNIQYF.